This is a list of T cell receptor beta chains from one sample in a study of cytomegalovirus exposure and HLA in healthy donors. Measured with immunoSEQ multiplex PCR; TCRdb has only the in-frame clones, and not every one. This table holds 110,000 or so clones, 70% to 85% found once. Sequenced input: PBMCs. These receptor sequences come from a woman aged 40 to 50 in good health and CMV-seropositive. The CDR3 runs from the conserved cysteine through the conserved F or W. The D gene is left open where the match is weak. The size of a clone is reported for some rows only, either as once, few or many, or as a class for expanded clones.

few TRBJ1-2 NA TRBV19 CASSIVLGQANYGYTF TGTGCCAGTAGTATAGTATTGGGACAAGCTAACTATGGCTACACCTTC
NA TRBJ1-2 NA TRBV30 CAWSVEPRRTGFLGGYTF TGTGCCTGGAGTGTAGAGCCTAGGAGGACCGGGTTTTTGGGTGGCTACACCTTC
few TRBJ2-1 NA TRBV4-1 CASRAVARRSYNEQFF TGCGCCAGCAGGGCCGTTGCGCGGAGATCCTACAATGAGCAGTTCTTC
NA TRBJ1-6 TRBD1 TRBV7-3 CASSQGDRGYHSPLHF TGTGCCAGCAGCCAAGGGGACAGGGGGTACCATTCACCCCTCCACTTT
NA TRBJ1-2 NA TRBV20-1 CSARGGEGYTF TGCAGTGCTAGAGGGGGAGAGGGCTACACCTTC
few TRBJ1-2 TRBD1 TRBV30 CARQQGKLTNPIVNYGYTF TGTGCCCGCCAACAGGGGAAACTTACAAATCCGATTGTAAACTATGGCTACACCTTC
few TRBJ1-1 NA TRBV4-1 CASSQRAQNRVGTEAFF TGCGCCAGCAGCCAAAGAGCCCAAAACAGGGTAGGAACTGAAGCTTTCTTT
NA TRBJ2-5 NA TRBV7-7 CASSFSSGQETQYF TGTGCTAGCAGCTTCTCATCGGGGCAAGAGACCCAGTACTTC
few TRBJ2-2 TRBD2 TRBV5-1 CASSSVWEGNGELFF TGCGCCAGCAGCTCCGTGTGGGAGGGGAACGGGGAGCTGTTTTTT
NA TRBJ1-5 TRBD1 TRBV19 CASSIEWDRAQHF TGTGCCAGTAGTATAGAATGGGACAGAGCCCAGCATTTT
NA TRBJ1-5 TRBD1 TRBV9 CASNAQGTSNQPQHF TGTGCCAGCAACGCACAGGGGACGAGCAATCAGCCCCAGCATTTT
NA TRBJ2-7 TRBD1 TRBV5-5 CASSPGQVTPYEQYF TGTGCCAGCAGCCCGGGACAGGTGACCCCCTACGAGCAGTACTTC
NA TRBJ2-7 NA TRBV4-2 CASSQGRGTYEQYF TGTGCCAGCAGCCAGGGGCGGGGAACCTACGAGCAGTACTTC
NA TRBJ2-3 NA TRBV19 CASSIMASTDTQYF TGTGCCAGTAGTATAATGGCCAGCACAGATACGCAGTATTTT
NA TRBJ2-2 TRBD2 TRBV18 CASSEGLAGVGELFF TGTGCCAGCTCAGAAGGACTAGCTGGGGTCGGGGAGCTGTTTTTT
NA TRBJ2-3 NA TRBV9 CASSGGAGISSTDTQYF TGTGCCAGCAGCGGAGGAGCAGGGATCTCTAGCACAGATACGCAGTATTTT
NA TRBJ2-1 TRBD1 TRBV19 CASRGTGIYNEQFF TGTGCCAGCCGCGGGACAGGGATCTACAATGAGCAGTTCTTC
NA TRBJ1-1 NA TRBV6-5 CASRPTGTRRGAFF TGTGCCAGCAGACCAACAGGTACTCGGCGTGGAGCTTTCTTT
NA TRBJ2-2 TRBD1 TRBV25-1 CASSEGQGSVFGAGELFF TGTGCCAGCAGTGAGGGACAGGGAAGTGTTTTTGGGGCCGGGGAGCTGTTTTTT
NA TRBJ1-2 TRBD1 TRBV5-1 CASSEGQPSYGYTF TGCGCCAGCAGCGAGGGACAGCCTTCCTATGGCTACACCTTC
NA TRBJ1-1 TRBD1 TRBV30 CAWSKGQGNTEAFF TGTGCCTGGAGTAAGGGACAGGGGAACACTGAAGCTTTCTTT
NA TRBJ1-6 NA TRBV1 CTSSQGKGGGTGRDSPLHF TGCACCAGCAGCCAAGGGAAGGGGGGAGGGACAGGACGGGATTCACCCCTCCACTTT
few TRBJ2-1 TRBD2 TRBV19 CASSIEAPGTSGKQFF TGTGCCAGTAGTATAGAGGCCCCTGGGACTAGCGGGAAGCAGTTCTTC
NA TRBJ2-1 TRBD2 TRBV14 CASSQLAGAINEQFF TGTGCCAGCAGCCAACTAGCGGGAGCCATCAATGAGCAGTTCTTC
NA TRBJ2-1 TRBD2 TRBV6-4 CASSRTSGGPYNEQFF TGTGCCAGCAGTCGGACTAGCGGGGGACCCTACAATGAGCAGTTCTTC
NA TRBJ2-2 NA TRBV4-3 CASSQVRGRTGELFF TGCGCCAGCAGCCAAGTTAGGGGTAGGACCGGGGAGCTGTTTTTT
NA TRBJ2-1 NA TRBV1 CTSRGQPGTSGRRGGNEQFF TGCACCAGCAGAGGACAACCCGGGACTAGCGGGAGAAGGGGAGGCAATGAGCAGTTCTTC
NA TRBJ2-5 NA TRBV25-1 CASSGAGEETQYF TGTGCCAGCAGTGGAGCAGGTGAAGAGACCCAGTACTTC